This T cell receptor beta chain originates from a study of T-cell reconstitution after alpha-beta-depleted transplantation in children. The library targeted TCRbeta and was prepared with unique molecular identifiers. One entry per CDR3 protein results from TCRdb running MiXCR on the PCR reads. The sample carries 440,000 or so distinct CDR3 sequences, roughly 11% recorded once. The junction had 7 bases not matched to a gene; V was cut back by 6 bases and J by 2 bases. Germline V gene sequence: CDR1 MNHEY, CDR2 SVGAGI. This CDR3 comprises 15 residues. The sequenced sample was PBMCs from the stem cell graft donor, obtained from the stem cell graft. This chain connects TRBV6-5 to TRBJ2-7; 10 bases fit TRBD2. The clonotype comes from a human donor who donated a stem cell graft to a child with acute myeloid leukemia. The CDR3 loop reads CASRSGLAAPYEQYF. DNA of the CDR3: TGTGCCAGCAGGTCCGGACTAGCGGCCCCCTACGAGCAGTACTTC.